Sequencing of this T cell receptor (beta chain) was carried out in a study of CD8 T cell repertoires and HIV-1 epitope variants. Across the whole study: Controls included no peptide, Ebola AY9 epitope, and a CMV, EBV, flu pool.

A note on this clone: Its specificity is not known.

Assay: immunoSEQ multiplex PCR; the TCRdb copy retains only in-frame clones and omits some. The repertoire has about 7,000 clones, about 70% of them found once; the top ten carry roughly 40%. The V gene's germline CDR1 is SGHDT and CDR2 YYEEEE. This CDR3 is 13 amino acids long. The trim removed 4 bases at V and 11 bases at J, leaving 11 bases unmatched. Source material: cultured CD8+ T cells derived from PBMCs. The sequence was obtained from a male donor with HIV. The rearrangement links TRBV5-6 to TRBJ1-1; 7 nucleotides align to TRBD1. CDR3 in DNA: TGTGCCAGCAGCCCGTCGACGGGACAGAATGCTTTCTTT. Encoded protein: CASSPSTGQNAFF.